These 9 T cell receptor beta chains were sequenced from one sample in a study of cytomegalovirus exposure and HLA in healthy donors. Primers included in the PCR were 60 Vbeta and 13 Jbeta primers. Measured with immunoSEQ multiplex PCR; TCRdb has only the in-frame clones, and not every one. The repertoire holds about 130,000 clones, about 70% seen once, with approximately 7% in the top ten. Source material: PBMCs. The receptors derive from a male donor in good health and CMV-seronegative.

This clone has more than one count but fewer than ten. The chain employs TRBV7-9 and TRBJ2-1; 7 bases agree with TRBD2. This CDR3 is built from 14 residues. The junction had 8 bases not matched to a gene; V was cut back by 6 bases and J by 6 bases. Germline CDR1 is SEHNR and CDR2 is FQNEAQ (reference sequence). The CDR3 sequence: CASSLGGGSNEQFF. The CDR3 DNA is TGTGCCAGCAGTTTGGGGGGGGGTTCCAATGAGCAGTTCTTC.

This chain links TRBV2 with TRBJ1-6, with 9 bases matching TRBD1. Germline V gene sequence: CDR1 SNHLY, CDR2 FYNNEI. CDR3 length: 14 residues. With V trimmed by 4 bases and J by 12 bases, 7 bases remained unmatched. CDR3 DNA sequence: TGTGCCAGCAGTGCCCAGGGACAGGGTTTACCCCTCCACTTT. Residues: CASSAQGQGLPLHF.

The chain uses TRBV19 and TRBJ2-1; 7 bases fit TRBD1. Germline lookup yields CDR1 LNHDA and CDR2 SQIVND (reference sequence). V shed 5 bases and J 9 bases; nucleotides not matched to a gene: 7. This CDR3 is built from 13 residues. CDR3 region: CASSDRQGSEQFF. The CDR3 nucleotides are TGTGCCAGTAGTGACCGACAGGGCAGTGAGCAGTTCTTC.

This clone has just one count. This chain joins TRBV9 and TRBJ2-7; 8 positions agree with TRBD1. CDR1 is SGDLS, CDR2 YYNGEE, per germline. The CDR3 covers 13 residues. V shed 3 bases, J shed 7 bases, and the junction held 6 bases outside the gene matches. CDR3 sequence: CASSAQGGQEQYF. CDR3 in DNA: TGTGCCAGCAGCGCACAGGGGGGACAAGAGCAGTACTTC.

The rearrangement links TRBV7-8 to TRBJ1-4; TRBD1 agrees at 8 bases. The CDR3 covers 16 residues. Trimming removed 2 bases from V and 7 bases from J; junction bases left unmatched: 9. The germline gives CDR1 SGHVS, CDR2 FQNEAQ. The CDR3 region is CASSLNPDRVAEKLFF. The CDR3 DNA follows: TGTGCCAGCAGCTTAAATCCGGACAGGGTGGCTGAAAAACTGTTTTTT.

The rearrangement uses TRBV29-1 and TRBJ1-2; D remains ambiguous. This CDR3 spans 11 amino acids. The V gene's germline CDR1 is SQVTM and CDR2 ANQGSEA. V gave up 6 bases and J gave up 0 bases, with 5 bases separating them. CDR3 coding DNA: TGCAGCGTCGCAGCTAACTATGGCTACACCTTC. Translating it yields CSVAANYGYTF.

This clone occurred a few times. The V gene is TRBV14, the J gene TRBJ1-1; 7 bases match TRBD1. Germline lookup yields CDR1 SGHDN and CDR2 FVKESK. V lost 4 bases and J lost 5; bases outside the gene matches: 4. CDR3 size: 13 residues. CDR3 bases: TGTGCCAGCAGCCTCGACAGGGTTACTGAAGCTTTCTTT. Protein sequence: CASSLDRVTEAFF.

The V and J genes are TRBV6-6 and TRBJ2-1; 7 bases are shared with TRBD1. Germline V gives CDR1 MNHNY, CDR2 SVGAGI (reference sequence). V trimming: 2 bases; J trimming: 6 bases; junction bases outside the gene matches: 1. The CDR3 consists of 13 residues. CDR3: CASSYGTVNEQFF. In DNA, the CDR3 is TGTGCCAGCAGTTACGGGACAGTCAATGAGCAGTTCTTC.

This clone was observed once. The V call is TRBV30, the J call TRBJ1-1; D gene ambiguous. The CDR3 length is 13 residues. Germline lookup yields CDR1 GTSNPN and CDR2 SVGIG (reference sequence). V dropped 1 base and J dropped 0 bases, with 6 bases sitting between them. The CDR3 DNA reads as TGTGCCTGGAGTGCCCAGATGAACACTGAAGCTTTCTTT. Amino acids: CAWSAQMNTEAFF.